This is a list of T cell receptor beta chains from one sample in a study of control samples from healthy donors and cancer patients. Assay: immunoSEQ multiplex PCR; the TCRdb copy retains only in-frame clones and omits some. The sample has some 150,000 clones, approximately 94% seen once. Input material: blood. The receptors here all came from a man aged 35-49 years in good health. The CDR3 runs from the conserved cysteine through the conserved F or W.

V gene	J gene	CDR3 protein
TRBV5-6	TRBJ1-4	CASSLGDRREKLFF
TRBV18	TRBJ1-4	CASSPGTGANEKLFF
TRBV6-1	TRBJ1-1	CASSDLGVLNTEAFF
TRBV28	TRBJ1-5	CASSPQIGQHSNQPQHF
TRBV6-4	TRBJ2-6	CASSEGLSGANVLTF
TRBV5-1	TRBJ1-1	CASSLEGSTEAFF
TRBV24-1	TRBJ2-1	CATSDSGLATIEQFF
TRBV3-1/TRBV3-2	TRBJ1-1	CASSLSSLGNTEAFF
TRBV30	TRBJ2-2	CAWSARLPTPLAGVNTGELFF
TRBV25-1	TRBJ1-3	CASSESTPTGRAGNTIYF
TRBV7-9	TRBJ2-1	CASSLGGNDEQFF
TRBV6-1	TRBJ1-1	CASSEPGRMNTEAFF
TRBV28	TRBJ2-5	CASSSRTSGSGETQYF
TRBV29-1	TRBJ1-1	CSVFTGWYTEAFF
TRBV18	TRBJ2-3	CASSPRAGATSDTQYF
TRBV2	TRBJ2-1	CASNPGQGMRYNEQFF
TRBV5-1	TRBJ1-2	CASSPGGGGANYGYTF
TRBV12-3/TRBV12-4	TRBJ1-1	CASSSVQGLAFF
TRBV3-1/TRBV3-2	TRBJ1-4	CASSLRADRGLFF
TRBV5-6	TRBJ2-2	CASSLVGGANTGELFF